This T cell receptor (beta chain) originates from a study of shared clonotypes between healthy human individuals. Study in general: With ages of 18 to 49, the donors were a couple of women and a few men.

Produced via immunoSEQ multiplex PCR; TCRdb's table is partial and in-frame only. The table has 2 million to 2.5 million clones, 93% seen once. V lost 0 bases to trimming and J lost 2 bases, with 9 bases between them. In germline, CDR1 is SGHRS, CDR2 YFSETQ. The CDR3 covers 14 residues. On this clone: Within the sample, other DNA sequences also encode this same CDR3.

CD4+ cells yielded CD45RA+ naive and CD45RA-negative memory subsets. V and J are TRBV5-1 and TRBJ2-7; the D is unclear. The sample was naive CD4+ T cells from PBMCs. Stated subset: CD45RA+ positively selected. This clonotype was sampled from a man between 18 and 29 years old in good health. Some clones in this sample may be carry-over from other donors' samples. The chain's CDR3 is CASSLEGPTYEQYF. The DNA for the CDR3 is TGCGCCAGCAGCTTGGAGGGTCCCACCTACGAGCAGTACTTC. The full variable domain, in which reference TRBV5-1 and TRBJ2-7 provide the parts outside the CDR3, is KAGVTQTPRYLIKTRGQQVTLSCSPISGHRSVSWYQQTPGQGLQFLFEYFSETQRNKGNFPGRFSGRQFSNSRSEMNVSTLELGDSALYLCASSLEGPTYEQYFGPGTRLTVT.